Listed below are T cell receptor beta chains from one sample, sequenced in a study of T cells after yellow fever vaccination. Each CDR3 protein gets one entry after TCRdb re-called the 5' RACE reads with MiXCR. Of about 340,000 distinct CDR3 sequences listed, approximately 12% were seen once; the top ten hold 3.2%. The specimen was CD4+ T cells sorted from PBMCs, collected 15 days after the yellow fever booster vaccination. The receptors were gathered from a man aged 18-30 years who received the YFV17D yellow fever vaccine. Both conserved end residues are part of each CDR3. A D gene is named only where the DNA matches it firmly. The listing skips clone size in some rows; elsewhere it reads once, few, many or a size class.

>many|TRBJ2-1|NA|TRBV5-1
CASSSVVSSYNEQFF
TGCGCCAGCAGCAGTGTGGTTTCCTCCTACAATGAGCAGTTCTTC
>NA|TRBJ1-1|NA|TRBV19
CASMGLLRNTEAFF
TGTGCCAGTATGGGTCTTCTGAGGAACACTGAAGCTTTCTTT
>NA|TRBJ2-7|NA|TRBV7-3
CASSPGRQPYEQYF
TGTGCCAGCAGCCCCGGGAGACAGCCCTACGAGCAGTACTTC
>few|TRBJ1-5|NA|TRBV5-1
CASRPDSDQPQHF
TGCGCCAGCAGACCTGACAGTGATCAGCCCCAGCATTTT
>few|TRBJ2-5|TRBD2|TRBV5-1
CASSLGSGGYQETQYF
TGCGCCAGCAGCTTGGGGAGCGGGGGTTACCAAGAGACCCAGTACTTC
>NA|TRBJ2-2|TRBD2|TRBV2
CASSVSGETGELFF
TGTGCCAGCAGCGTAAGCGGGGAAACCGGGGAGCTGTTTTTT
>many|TRBJ1-1|NA|TRBV5-4
CASSLAEEGNTEAFF
TGTGCCAGCAGCTTGGCCGAGGAGGGGAACACTGAAGCTTTCTTT
>NA|TRBJ2-1|TRBD2|TRBV11-2
CASSSGTSGGANYNEQFF
TGTGCCAGCAGTTCCGGGACTAGCGGGGGGGCTAACTACAATGAGCAGTTCTTC
>few|TRBJ2-7|TRBD2|TRBV4-3
CASSQLLAGAYEQYF
TGCGCCAGCAGCCAACTACTAGCGGGGGCCTACGAGCAGTACTTC
>NA|TRBJ1-2|NA|TRBV7-2
CASSGGLWGYGYTF
TGTGCCAGCAGCGGCGGGCTGTGGGGATATGGCTACACCTTC
>many|TRBJ2-7|NA|TRBV7-2
CASSLLGLGVSYEQYF
TGTGCCAGCAGCCTCCTAGGACTTGGGGTCTCCTACGAGCAGTACTTC
>few|TRBJ2-1|TRBD2|TRBV9
CASSVGSGGYNEQFF
TGTGCCAGCAGCGTAGGGAGCGGGGGATACAATGAGCAGTTCTTC
>NA|TRBJ1-2|TRBD1|TRBV25-1
CASSDPGTVFYGYTF
TGTGCCAGCAGTGACCCCGGGACAGTATTCTATGGCTACACCTTC
>few|TRBJ1-3|NA|TRBV5-4
CASSLGGGGSSSGNTIYF
TGTGCCAGCAGCTTGGGTGGTGGGGGGTCAAGCTCTGGAAACACCATATATTTT
>NA|TRBJ2-7|NA|TRBV7-9
CASSQRGTAGVYEQYF
TGTGCCAGCAGCCAACGTGGGACCGCCGGTGTCTACGAGCAGTACTTC
>NA|TRBJ1-5|TRBD1|TRBV6-6
CASSYGRGRLVNQPQHF
TGTGCCAGCAGTTACGGCAGGGGGCGCCTCGTCAATCAGCCCCAGCATTTT
>NA|TRBJ1-5|NA|TRBV6-5
CASSVGGAIKPQHF
TGTGCCAGCAGCGTGGGGGGCGCGATTAAGCCCCAGCATTTT
>few|TRBJ1-5|NA|TRBV3-1
CASSQGTFQPQHF
TGTGCCAGCAGCCAAGGTACTTTTCAGCCCCAGCATTTT
>NA|TRBJ1-2|NA|TRBV20-1
CSATDTWRTSGYTF
TGCAGTGCTACCGATACCTGGCGGACAAGTGGCTACACCTTC
>NA|TRBJ2-1|NA|TRBV3-1
CASSRTELMYNEQFF
TGTGCCAGCAGCCGAACAGAACTTATGTACAATGAGCAGTTCTTC
>NA|TRBJ2-7|NA|TRBV7-2
CASSFPRGYEQYF
TGTGCCAGCAGCTTTCCGAGGGGGTACGAGCAGTACTTC
>NA|TRBJ2-5|NA|TRBV10-3
CAISESTGRETQYF
TGTGCCATCAGTGAGTCGACAGGTAGAGAGACCCAGTACTTC
>few|TRBJ2-5|TRBD1|TRBV10-3
CAISGTGEETQYF
TGTGCCATCAGTGGGACAGGAGAAGAGACCCAGTACTTC
>few|TRBJ2-4|TRBD1|TRBV7-9
CASSGTGQTDIQYF
TGTGCCAGCAGCGGAACGGGACAGACAGACATTCAGTACTTC
>many|TRBJ2-2|NA|TRBV9
CASSVSTGELFF
TGTGCCAGCAGCGTCTCGACCGGGGAGCTGTTTTTT
>few|TRBJ1-4|NA|TRBV12-5
CASGITGLEKLFF
TGTGCTAGTGGTATAACGGGACTTGAAAAACTGTTTTTT
>many|TRBJ2-3|NA|TRBV20-1
CSAPRDHSTDTQYF
TGCAGTGCGCCCCGGGACCATAGCACAGATACGCAGTATTTT
>NA|TRBJ2-1|NA|TRBV5-6
CASSLYDEQFF
TGTGCCAGCAGCTTGTACGATGAGCAGTTCTTC
>few|TRBJ2-1|NA|TRBV29-1
CSVEGEHEQFF
TGCAGCGTTGAGGGGGAACATGAGCAGTTCTTC
>NA|TRBJ2-1|NA|TRBV11-2
CASSLVRTEGGEQFF
TGTGCCAGCAGCTTAGTACGGACCGAGGGGGGTGAGCAGTTCTTC
>NA|TRBJ1-1|TRBD1|TRBV14
CASSQTRDRREAFF
TGTGCCAGCAGCCAAACCCGGGACAGGAGAGAAGCTTTCTTT
>few|TRBJ2-7|NA|TRBV2
CASMAGSYEQYF
TGTGCCAGCATGGCAGGCTCCTACGAGCAGTACTTC
>few|TRBJ2-5|TRBD1|TRBV5-1
CASSLAPTGGETQYF
TGCGCCAGCAGCTTGGCCCCGACAGGGGGAGAGACCCAGTACTTC
>NA|TRBJ2-5|TRBD2|TRBV20-1
CSAPGLAGHQETQYF
TGCAGTGCCCCCGGACTAGCGGGGCACCAAGAGACCCAGTACTTC
>medium-sized|TRBJ2-5|NA|TRBV15
CATSRDIETQYF
TGTGCCACCAGCAGGGACATAGAGACCCAGTACTTC
>NA|TRBJ2-1|NA|TRBV28
CASTPLWNEQFF
TGTGCCAGCACACCCCTATGGAATGAGCAGTTCTTC
>NA|TRBJ2-1|NA|TRBV4-2
CASSQGGTSIEQFF
TGTGCCAGCAGCCAAGGGGGGACATCTATAGAGCAGTTCTTC
>few|TRBJ2-2|NA|TRBV5-1
CASSLARGMNTGELFF
TGCGCCAGCAGCTTGGCCAGGGGAATGAACACCGGGGAGCTGTTTTTT
>NA|TRBJ2-1|TRBD2|TRBV12-5
CASVRPGTSLVSEQFF
TGTGCTAGTGTTCGACCCGGGACTAGCCTAGTTAGTGAGCAGTTCTTC
>once|TRBJ1-6|NA|TRBV6-5
CASSRNRRGDSPLHF
TGTGCCAGCAGCCGAAACCGACGGGGCGATTCACCCCTCCACTTT
>NA|TRBJ2-3|NA|TRBV12-3/TRBV12-4
CASSFLAGTDTQYF
TGTGCCAGCAGTTTTCTAGCCGGCACAGATACGCAGTATTTT
>NA|TRBJ2-7|NA|TRBV6-5
CASRPRVGTYPYEQYF
TGTGCCAGCAGGCCAAGGGTGGGGACCTATCCCTACGAGCAGTACTTC
>many|TRBJ1-3|NA|TRBV4-2
CASSARRWNNSGNTIYF
TGTGCCAGCAGCGCCCGACGCTGGAATAACTCTGGAAACACCATATATTTT
>few|TRBJ1-6|TRBD1|TRBV7-2
CASSGRQGGLSPLHF
TGTGCCAGCAGCGGGAGACAGGGCGGACTTTCACCCCTCCACTTT
>once|TRBJ1-1|TRBD1|TRBV7-9
CASSLGGTGGNTEAFF
TGTGCCAGCAGCTTAGGAGGGACAGGGGGGAACACTGAAGCTTTCTTT
>many|TRBJ1-2|NA|TRBV29-1
CSATVNYGYTF
TGCAGCGCGACAGTTAACTATGGCTACACCTTC
>few|TRBJ2-5|NA|TRBV4-1
CASSQGGGGGGETQYF
TGCGCCAGCAGCCAAGGGGGTGGGGGCGGCGGAGAGACCCAGTACTTC
>few|TRBJ1-5|TRBD1|TRBV12-3/TRBV12-4
CASSLGLTGPNQPQHF
TGTGCCAGCAGTTTAGGGCTGACAGGGCCCAATCAGCCCCAGCATTTT
>NA|TRBJ2-1|NA|TRBV9
CASRSPGDSRGYNEQFF
TGTGCCAGCAGGTCCCCAGGGGACTCACGAGGCTACAATGAGCAGTTCTTC
>few|TRBJ1-5|NA|TRBV10-3
CAISGGDNQPQHF
TGTGCCATCTCAGGAGGAGACAATCAGCCCCAGCATTTT
>few|TRBJ1-4|NA|TRBV5-8
CASSPYPQQGGSEKLFF
TGTGCCAGCAGCCCCTACCCTCAACAGGGAGGGAGTGAAAAACTGTTTTTT
>NA|TRBJ1-5|NA|TRBV5-4
CASFEKDSNQPQHF
TGTGCCAGCTTCGAGAAGGATAGCAATCAGCCCCAGCATTTT
>NA|TRBJ2-1|TRBD2|TRBV30
CAWSVRGGGGYRQFF
TGTGCCTGGAGTGTACGTGGCGGGGGGGGGTATAGGCAGTTCTTC
>NA|TRBJ2-2|TRBD1|TRBV5-1
CASSRQGDTGELFF
TGCGCCAGCAGCAGACAGGGCGACACCGGGGAGCTGTTTTTT
>NA|TRBJ1-6|TRBD1|TRBV6-5
CASRTDRGWGNSPLHF
TGTGCCAGCAGGACAGACAGGGGATGGGGTAATTCACCCCTCCACTTT
>NA|TRBJ1-1|NA|TRBV9
CASSVGRMNTEAFF
TGTGCCAGCAGCGTGGGACGTATGAACACTGAAGCTTTCTTT
>few|TRBJ1-5|TRBD1|TRBV6-2/TRBV6-3
CASTGGKRQPQHF
TGTGCCAGCACAGGGGGCAAGCGTCAGCCCCAGCATTTT
>few|TRBJ1-4|NA|TRBV15
CATSVRLGRPNEKLFF
TGTGCCACCAGCGTCCGGTTAGGCAGGCCTAATGAAAAACTGTTTTTT
>NA|TRBJ1-4|NA|TRBV18
CASSPQGTTNEKLFF
TGTGCCAGCTCACCACAGGGGACAACTAATGAAAAACTGTTTTTT